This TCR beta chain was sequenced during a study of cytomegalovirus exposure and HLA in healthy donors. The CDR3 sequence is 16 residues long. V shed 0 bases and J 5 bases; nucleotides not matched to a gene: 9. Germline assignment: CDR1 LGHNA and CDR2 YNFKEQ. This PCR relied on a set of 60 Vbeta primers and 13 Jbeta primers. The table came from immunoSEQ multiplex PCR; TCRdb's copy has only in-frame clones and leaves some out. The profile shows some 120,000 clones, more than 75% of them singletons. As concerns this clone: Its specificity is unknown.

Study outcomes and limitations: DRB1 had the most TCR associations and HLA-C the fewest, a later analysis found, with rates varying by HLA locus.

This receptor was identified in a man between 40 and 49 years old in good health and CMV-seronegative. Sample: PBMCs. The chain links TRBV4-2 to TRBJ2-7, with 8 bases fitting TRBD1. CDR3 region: CASSQEGGQGSNEQYF. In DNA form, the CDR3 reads TGTGCCAGCAGCCAAGAGGGAGGACAGGGATCGAACGAGCAGTACTTC.